This T cell receptor (beta chain) stems from a study of shared clonotypes between healthy human individuals. In germline, CDR1 is MNHNS, CDR2 SASEGT. The CDR3 spans 16 residues. Trimming stripped 1 base from V and 3 bases from J, with 14 bases between. Using immunoSEQ multiplex PCR, the repertoire was profiled, and TCRdb retains in-frame clones only, with some absent. The sample records a few hundred thousand clones, 90% to 97% being singletons. The sequence came from a man aged 30-40 years in good health. The sequencing input was memory CD8+ T cells sorted from blood. Subset described: CD45RO+ cells pooled with CCR7-negative TemRA cells. This chain uses TRBV6-1 with TRBJ2-3; the D is unclear. CDR3 nucleotide sequence: TGTGCCAGCAGTGAAGGTCAGAAGATTGTAACAGATACGCAGTATTTT. Its translation: CASSEGQKIVTDTQYF.